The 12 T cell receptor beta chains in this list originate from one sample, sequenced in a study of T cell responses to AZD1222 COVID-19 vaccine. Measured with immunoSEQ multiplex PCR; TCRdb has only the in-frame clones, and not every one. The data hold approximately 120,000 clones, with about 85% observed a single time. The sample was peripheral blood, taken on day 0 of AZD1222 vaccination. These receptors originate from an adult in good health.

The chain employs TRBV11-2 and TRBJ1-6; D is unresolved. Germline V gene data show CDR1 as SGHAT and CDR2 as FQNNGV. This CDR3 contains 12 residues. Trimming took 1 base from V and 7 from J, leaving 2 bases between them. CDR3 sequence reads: CASSLANSPLHF. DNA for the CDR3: TGTGCCAGCAGCTTAGCAAATTCACCCCTCCACTTT.

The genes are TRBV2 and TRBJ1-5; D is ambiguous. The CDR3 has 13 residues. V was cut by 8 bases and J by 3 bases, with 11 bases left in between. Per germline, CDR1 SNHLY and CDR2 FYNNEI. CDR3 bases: TGTGCCAGCCACTTACAGAACAATCAGCCCCAGCATTTT. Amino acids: CASHLQNNQPQHF.

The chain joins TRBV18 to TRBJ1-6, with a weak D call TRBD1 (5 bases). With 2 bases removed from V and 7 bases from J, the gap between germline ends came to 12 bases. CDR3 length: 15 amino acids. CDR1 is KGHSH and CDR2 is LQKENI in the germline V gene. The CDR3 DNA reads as TGTGCCAGCTCACCAGTCCCGGGGGGAAATTCACCCCTCCACTTT. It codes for CASSPVPGGNSPLHF.

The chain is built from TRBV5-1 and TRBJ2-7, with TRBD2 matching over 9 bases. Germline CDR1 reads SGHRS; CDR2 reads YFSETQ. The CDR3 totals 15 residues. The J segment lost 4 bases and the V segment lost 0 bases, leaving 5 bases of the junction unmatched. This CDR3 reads CASSLAKTSGYEQYF. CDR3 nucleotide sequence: TGCGCCAGCAGCTTGGCCAAGACTAGCGGATACGAGCAGTACTTC.

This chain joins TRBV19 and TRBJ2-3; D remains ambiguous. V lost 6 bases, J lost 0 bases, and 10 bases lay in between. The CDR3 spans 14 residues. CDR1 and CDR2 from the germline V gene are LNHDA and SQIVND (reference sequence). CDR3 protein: CASRSDTSTDTQYF. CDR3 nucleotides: TGTGCCAGTAGATCCGATACTAGCACAGATACGCAGTATTTT.

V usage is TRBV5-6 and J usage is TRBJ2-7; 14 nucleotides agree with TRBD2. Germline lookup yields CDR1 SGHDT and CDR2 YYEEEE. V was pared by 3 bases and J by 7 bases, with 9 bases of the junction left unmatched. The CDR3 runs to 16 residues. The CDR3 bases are TGTGCCAGCAGCTACCGGACTAGCGGGAGGCCGGGGGAGCAGTACTTC. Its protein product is CASSYRTSGRPGEQYF.

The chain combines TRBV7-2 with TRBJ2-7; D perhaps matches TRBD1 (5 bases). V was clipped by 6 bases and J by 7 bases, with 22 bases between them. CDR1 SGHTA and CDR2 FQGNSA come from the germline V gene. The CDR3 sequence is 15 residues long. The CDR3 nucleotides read TGTGCCAGCAGGCCAGCAATGGCAGGGATGGAAGAGCAGTACTTC. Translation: CASRPAMAGMEEQYF.

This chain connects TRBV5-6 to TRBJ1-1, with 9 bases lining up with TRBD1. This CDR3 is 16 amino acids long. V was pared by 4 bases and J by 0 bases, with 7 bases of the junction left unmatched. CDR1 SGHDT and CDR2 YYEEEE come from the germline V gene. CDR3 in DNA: TGTGCCAGCAGCCCTTCTAGGACAGGGGTGAACACTGAAGCTTTCTTT. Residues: CASSPSRTGVNTEAFF.

CDR3 sequence (DNA): TGCGCCAGCAGCCAGGGGTTAGACTATGGCTACACCTTC. It codes for CASSQGLDYGYTF. This sequence joins TRBV4-1 and TRBJ1-2; no clear D gene. The ends were cut back, 3 bases at V and 3 bases at J, with 8 bases in the middle. The length of the CDR3 is 13 residues. CDR1 is MGHRA and CDR2 is YSYEKL in the germline V gene.

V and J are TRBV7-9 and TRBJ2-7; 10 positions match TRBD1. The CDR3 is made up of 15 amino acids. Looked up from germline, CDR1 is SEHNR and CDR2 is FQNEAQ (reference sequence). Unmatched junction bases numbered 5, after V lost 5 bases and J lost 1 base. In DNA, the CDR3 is TGTGCCAGCAGCGGAGGGACAGGGGAATCCTACGAGCAGTACTTC. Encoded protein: CASSGGTGESYEQYF.

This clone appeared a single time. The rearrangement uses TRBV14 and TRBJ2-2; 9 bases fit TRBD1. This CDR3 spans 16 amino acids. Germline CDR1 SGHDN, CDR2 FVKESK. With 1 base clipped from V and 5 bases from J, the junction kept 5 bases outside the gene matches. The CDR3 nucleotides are TGTGCCAGCAGCCAAGGGACAGGGGTTGTAACCGGGGAGCTGTTTTTT. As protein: CASSQGTGVVTGELFF.

The CDR3 DNA is TGTGCCAGCAGTTTACCCCGGACGGACTATGGCTACACCTTC. It codes for CASSLPRTDYGYTF. The rearrangement links TRBV28 to TRBJ1-2; D call uncertain. Germline CDR1 reads MDHEN; CDR2 reads SYDVKM. Trimming took 2 bases from V and 3 from J, leaving 10 bases between them. This CDR3 is 14 amino acids long.